The present entry profiles one T cell receptor (beta chain) with its context. Antigen: not known. The time point: recipient sample about 28 days before transplant, after cytoreduction. This specimen belongs to a study of T cell clonotyping in hematopoietic cell transplantation. Whole-study results and caveats: Cells were unsorted, so CD4 and CD8 contributions were not separated. After transplant, recipient diversity fell while pathologically expanded clonotypes grew through day 180.

This table comes from immunoSEQ multiplex PCR, and its TCRdb copy is limited to in-frame clones, with some not included. This sample has about 27,000 clones, with under 85% found just once. The germline CDR1 and CDR2 sequences are MGHDK and SYGVNS. This CDR3 region has 16 residues. V was pared by 6 bases and J by 2 bases, with 19 bases between. V and J are TRBV25-1 and TRBJ1-2; no clear D. The input for sequencing was peripheral blood mononuclear cells, taken before stem cell transplant. This sequence was found in a man aged 50 to 60 with myelodysplastic syndrome. Some clones in this sample may be carry-over from other donors' samples. The CDR3 reads CASSPDDNPLNYGYTF. DNA for the CDR3: TGTGCCAGCAGCCCGGACGACAACCCCCTGAACTATGGCTACACCTTC.